This is a list of T cell receptor beta chains from one sample in a study of blood T cell repertoires in COVID-19. Profiled with immunoSEQ multiplex PCR; TCRdb holds only in-frame clones, not every one. The sample has some 200,000 clones; around three quarters are singletons. The sample consisted of peripheral blood. Receptor source: a woman aged 70-85 years with acute or convalescent COVID-19. CDR3s include the opening cysteine and the closing phenylalanine or tryptophan. D genes are given only for firm matches. Clone sizes are given selectively: once, few, many, or a class where the clone is expanded.

len: 13
d_gene: TRBD2
abundance: once
j_gene: TRBJ2-1
v_gene: TRBV6-5
CDR3nt: TGTGCCAGCAGTTACGTTGCGGGAGGTGAGCAGTTCTTC
CDR3aa: CASSYVAGGEQFF

len: 14
d_gene: -
abundance: -
j_gene: TRBJ2-1
v_gene: TRBV5-4
CDR3nt: TGTGCCAGCAGCTTGGAGCCAGGGGAAAATGAGCAGTTCTTC
CDR3aa: CASSLEPGENEQFF

len: 12
d_gene: -
abundance: -
j_gene: TRBJ1-2
v_gene: TRBV6-1
CDR3nt: TGTGCCAGCAGTGAATCGGGCTATGGCTACACCTTC
CDR3aa: CASSESGYGYTF

len: 14
d_gene: -
abundance: -
j_gene: TRBJ2-7
v_gene: TRBV5-1
CDR3nt: TGCGCCAGCAGCGCCAGGGACACCTCCTACGAGCAGTACTTC
CDR3aa: CASSARDTSYEQYF

len: 15
d_gene: -
abundance: once
j_gene: TRBJ1-3
v_gene: TRBV19
CDR3nt: TGTGCCAGTAGACAAGACAGGAGCTCTGGAAACACCATATATTTT
CDR3aa: CASRQDRSSGNTIYF

len: 12
d_gene: -
abundance: -
j_gene: TRBJ2-7
v_gene: TRBV10-3
CDR3nt: TGTGCCATCAGTGAGTCGGGCGACGAGCAGTACTTC
CDR3aa: CAISESGDEQYF

len: 12
d_gene: -
abundance: -
j_gene: TRBJ2-5
v_gene: TRBV12-3/TRBV12-4
CDR3nt: TGTGCCAGCAGTTTTTCTACAGAGACCCAGTACTTC
CDR3aa: CASSFSTETQYF

len: 14
d_gene: TRBD1
abundance: -
j_gene: TRBJ2-7
v_gene: TRBV2
CDR3nt: TGTGCCAGCAGAGCGACAGGGGGCGCGGGGGAGCAGTACTTC
CDR3aa: CASRATGGAGEQYF

len: 13
d_gene: -
abundance: once
j_gene: TRBJ2-3
v_gene: TRBV7-3
CDR3nt: TGTGCCAGCAGTACGGGTGGCGGGGATACGCAGTATTTT
CDR3aa: CASSTGGGDTQYF

len: 13
d_gene: -
abundance: -
j_gene: TRBJ1-2
v_gene: TRBV7-3
CDR3nt: TGTGCCAGCAGCCCTGACAGGAACTATGGCTACACCTTC
CDR3aa: CASSPDRNYGYTF

len: 12
d_gene: -
abundance: -
j_gene: TRBJ1-5
v_gene: TRBV6-6
CDR3nt: TGTGCCAGCAGGGAGGGTAATCAGCCCCAGCATTTT
CDR3aa: CASREGNQPQHF

len: 14
d_gene: -
abundance: -
j_gene: TRBJ1-2
v_gene: TRBV6-5
CDR3nt: TGTGCCAGCAGTTACGACAGATCTAACTATGGCTACACCTTC
CDR3aa: CASSYDRSNYGYTF

len: 12
d_gene: TRBD1
abundance: -
j_gene: TRBJ1-1
v_gene: TRBV3-1/TRBV3-2
CDR3nt: TGTGCCAGCAGCCAAACAGGGGCTGAAGCTTTCTTT
CDR3aa: CASSQTGAEAFF

len: 11
d_gene: -
abundance: -
j_gene: TRBJ1-4
v_gene: TRBV19
CDR3nt: TGTGCCAGTAGTACCAGAGAAAAACTGTTTTTT
CDR3aa: CASSTREKLFF

len: 13
d_gene: -
abundance: -
j_gene: TRBJ2-3
v_gene: TRBV5-1
CDR3nt: TGCGCCACGGGGAATGAGGGAACAGATACGCAGTATTTT
CDR3aa: CATGNEGTDTQYF

len: 13
d_gene: TRBD2
abundance: -
j_gene: TRBJ2-3
v_gene: TRBV9
CDR3nt: TGTGCCAGCAAAGCGGGGGGCACAGATACGCAGTATTTT
CDR3aa: CASKAGGTDTQYF

len: 13
d_gene: -
abundance: -
j_gene: TRBJ1-1
v_gene: TRBV19
CDR3nt: TGTGCCAGTACCCTCGGGGGTCCCACTGAAGCTTTCTTT
CDR3aa: CASTLGGPTEAFF

len: 14
d_gene: TRBD1
abundance: -
j_gene: TRBJ1-1
v_gene: TRBV29-1
CDR3nt: TGCAGCGTCCGGGCAGGGGGCGCGGACACTGAAGCTTTCTTT
CDR3aa: CSVRAGGADTEAFF

len: 21
d_gene: TRBD1
abundance: once
j_gene: TRBJ2-2
v_gene: TRBV30
CDR3nt: TGTGCCTGGAGTGCTTTTTTCGGGACAGGGCGGACCCCGCGGGTCACCGGGGAGCTGTTTTTT
CDR3aa: CAWSAFFGTGRTPRVTGELFF

len: 15
d_gene: -
abundance: -
j_gene: TRBJ2-6
v_gene: TRBV14
CDR3nt: TGTGCCAGCAGCCGATCGGGGGCTGGGGCCAACGTCCTGACTTTC
CDR3aa: CASSRSGAGANVLTF

len: 15
d_gene: -
abundance: -
j_gene: TRBJ1-2
v_gene: TRBV11-2
CDR3nt: TGTGCCAGCAGCTTAGTGGCAGGGGTAGGTTATGGCTACACCTTC
CDR3aa: CASSLVAGVGYGYTF

len: 17
d_gene: -
abundance: few
j_gene: TRBJ1-4
v_gene: TRBV2
CDR3nt: TGTGCCAGCAGTGAGGGGAGACTTTCTGCAACTAATGAAAAACTGTTTTTT
CDR3aa: CASSEGRLSATNEKLFF

len: 15
d_gene: -
abundance: few
j_gene: TRBJ2-3
v_gene: TRBV2
CDR3nt: TGTGCCAGCATCCAGGGGGCTAGCGGAGCCGATACGCAGTATTTT
CDR3aa: CASIQGASGADTQYF

len: 15
d_gene: -
abundance: -
j_gene: TRBJ2-2
v_gene: TRBV18
CDR3nt: TGTGCCAGCTCACCACCGCAAAGCGGCACCGGGGAGCTGTTTTTT
CDR3aa: CASSPPQSGTGELFF

len: 14
d_gene: TRBD2
abundance: -
j_gene: TRBJ2-4
v_gene: TRBV10-1
CDR3nt: TGCGCCAGCAGTGAGTCGGCTAGCGGGAACATTCAGTACTTC
CDR3aa: CASSESASGNIQYF

len: 15
d_gene: TRBD1
abundance: few
j_gene: TRBJ2-7
v_gene: TRBV30
CDR3nt: TGTGCCTGGAGTGGGTTAGGGACAGGTAGCCACGAGCAGTACTTC
CDR3aa: CAWSGLGTGSHEQYF

len: 15
d_gene: TRBD2
abundance: -
j_gene: TRBJ2-1
v_gene: TRBV11-2
CDR3nt: TGTGCCAGCAGCTTGACTAGCGGGTACTACAATGAGCAGTTCTTC
CDR3aa: CASSLTSGYYNEQFF

len: 17
d_gene: -
abundance: -
j_gene: TRBJ1-4
v_gene: TRBV28
CDR3nt: TGTGCCAGCAGTTCCGATAAGACGGCGGCAACTAATGAAAAACTGTTTTTT
CDR3aa: CASSSDKTAATNEKLFF

len: 16
d_gene: -
abundance: -
j_gene: TRBJ2-3
v_gene: TRBV23-1
CDR3nt: TGCGCCAGCAGTCAATTGCCGACAGCGAGCACAGATACGCAGTATTTT
CDR3aa: CASSQLPTASTDTQYF

len: 16
d_gene: -
abundance: -
j_gene: TRBJ2-5
v_gene: TRBV9
CDR3nt: TGTGCCAGCAGCGTAGGAACTAGAAGGAGTCAAGAGACCCAGTACTTC
CDR3aa: CASSVGTRRSQETQYF

len: 16
d_gene: -
abundance: -
j_gene: TRBJ1-2
v_gene: TRBV6-2/TRBV6-3
CDR3nt: TGTGCCAGCAGTTACTCCGGACACTTCCCTAACTATGGCTACACCTTC
CDR3aa: CASSYSGHFPNYGYTF

len: 14
d_gene: -
abundance: -
j_gene: TRBJ2-7
v_gene: TRBV24-1
CDR3nt: TGTGCCACCAGTGATTTAGCTTCCCTCTACGAGCAGTACTTC
CDR3aa: CATSDLASLYEQYF

len: 18
d_gene: -
abundance: -
j_gene: TRBJ2-5
v_gene: TRBV6-2/TRBV6-3
CDR3nt: TGTGCCAGCAGTAGTGGACAGGGGGCGAGCGGGAGGGCAAAGACCCAGTACTTC
CDR3aa: CASSSGQGASGRAKTQYF

len: 14
d_gene: -
abundance: -
j_gene: TRBJ2-3
v_gene: TRBV5-1
CDR3nt: TGCGCCAGCAGCTTGGAAGAGAGCACAGATACGCAGTATTTT
CDR3aa: CASSLEESTDTQYF

len: 14
d_gene: TRBD2
abundance: -
j_gene: TRBJ2-3
v_gene: TRBV7-9
CDR3nt: TGTGCCAGCAGTCTGACTAGCGGGACAGATACGCAGTATTTT
CDR3aa: CASSLTSGTDTQYF

len: 17
d_gene: TRBD1
abundance: -
j_gene: TRBJ1-2
v_gene: TRBV10-1
CDR3nt: TGCGCCAGCAGTGGCTTATTTCCCGGGACAGGGGCCTATGGCTACACCTTC
CDR3aa: CASSGLFPGTGAYGYTF

len: 15
d_gene: TRBD2
abundance: -
j_gene: TRBJ2-1
v_gene: TRBV2
CDR3nt: TGTGCCAGCAGTGAATTTGCGGGAGGGGGGAATGAGCAGTTCTTC
CDR3aa: CASSEFAGGGNEQFF

len: 16
d_gene: TRBD2
abundance: -
j_gene: TRBJ2-1
v_gene: TRBV7-2
CDR3nt: TGTGCCAGCAGCTTAGCGGGTAGCGGGAGGGCCGATGAGCAGTTCTTC
CDR3aa: CASSLAGSGRADEQFF

len: 14
d_gene: -
abundance: -
j_gene: TRBJ1-5
v_gene: TRBV7-9
CDR3nt: TGTGCCAGCAGCCACGACACTCGCAATCAGCCCCAGCATTTT
CDR3aa: CASSHDTRNQPQHF

len: 14
d_gene: -
abundance: -
j_gene: TRBJ1-1
v_gene: TRBV5-1
CDR3nt: TGCGCCAGCAGCTTGGGTGCCGGGGGCACTGAAGCTTTCTTT
CDR3aa: CASSLGAGGTEAFF

len: 14
d_gene: TRBD1
abundance: -
j_gene: TRBJ1-2
v_gene: TRBV27
CDR3nt: TGTGCCAGCAGCGGGACAGGGCGAGGCTATGGCTACACCTTC
CDR3aa: CASSGTGRGYGYTF

len: 16
d_gene: TRBD2
abundance: -
j_gene: TRBJ2-1
v_gene: TRBV7-7
CDR3nt: TGTGCCAGCAGCTTAGAGGGACTAGCGGGAGTTGATGAGCAGTTCTTC
CDR3aa: CASSLEGLAGVDEQFF

len: 15
d_gene: -
abundance: -
j_gene: TRBJ1-6
v_gene: TRBV9
CDR3nt: TGTGCCAGCAGCGTAGGCCCTGACTACAATTCACCCCTCCACTTT
CDR3aa: CASSVGPDYNSPLHF

len: 13
d_gene: -
abundance: -
j_gene: TRBJ2-7
v_gene: TRBV3-1/TRBV3-2
CDR3nt: TGTGCCAGCAGCCACGGACACTTCTACGAGCAGTACTTC
CDR3aa: CASSHGHFYEQYF

len: 14
d_gene: TRBD2
abundance: -
j_gene: TRBJ2-1
v_gene: TRBV28
CDR3nt: TGTGCCAGCAGCCTACCGGGACTAGCTCTTGAGCAGTTCTTC
CDR3aa: CASSLPGLALEQFF